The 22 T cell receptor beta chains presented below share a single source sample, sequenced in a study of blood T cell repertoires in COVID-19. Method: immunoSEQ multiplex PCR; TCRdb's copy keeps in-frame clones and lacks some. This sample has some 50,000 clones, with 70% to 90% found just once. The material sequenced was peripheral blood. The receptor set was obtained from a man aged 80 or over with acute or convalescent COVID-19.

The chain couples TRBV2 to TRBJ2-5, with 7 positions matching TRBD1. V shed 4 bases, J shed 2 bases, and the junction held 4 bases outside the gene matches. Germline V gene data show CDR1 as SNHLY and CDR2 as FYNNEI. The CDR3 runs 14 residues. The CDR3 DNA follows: TGTGCCAGCAGTGGTACAGGGGTGCAAGAGACCCAGTACTTC. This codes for CASSGTGVQETQYF.

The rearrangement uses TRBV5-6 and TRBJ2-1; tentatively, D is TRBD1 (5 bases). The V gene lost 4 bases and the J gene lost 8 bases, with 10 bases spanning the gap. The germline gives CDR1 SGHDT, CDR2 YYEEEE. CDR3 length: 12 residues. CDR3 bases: TGTGCCAGCAGCCTTAGGGGTTATGAGCAGTTCTTC. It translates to CASSLRGYEQFF.

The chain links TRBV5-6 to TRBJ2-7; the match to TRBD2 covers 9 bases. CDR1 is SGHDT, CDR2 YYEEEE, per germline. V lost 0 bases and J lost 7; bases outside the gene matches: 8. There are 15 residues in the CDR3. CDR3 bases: TGTGCCAGCAGCTTGGTCGTCAGCGGGGGGCGGGAGCAGTACTTC. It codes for CASSLVVSGGREQYF.

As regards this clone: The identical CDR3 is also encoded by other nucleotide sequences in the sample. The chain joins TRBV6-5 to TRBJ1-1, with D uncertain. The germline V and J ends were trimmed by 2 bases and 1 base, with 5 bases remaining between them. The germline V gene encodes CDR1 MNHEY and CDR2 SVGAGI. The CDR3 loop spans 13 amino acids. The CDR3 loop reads CASSYGRNTEAFF. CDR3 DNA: TGTGCCAGCAGTTACGGCAGGAACACTGAAGCTTTCTTT.

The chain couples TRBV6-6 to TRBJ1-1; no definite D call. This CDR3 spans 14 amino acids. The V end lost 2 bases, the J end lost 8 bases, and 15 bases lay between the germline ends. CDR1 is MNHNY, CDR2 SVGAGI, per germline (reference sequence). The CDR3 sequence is CASSYTSLDMEAFF. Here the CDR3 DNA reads TGTGCCAGCAGTTACACCTCCCTTGACATGGAAGCTTTCTTT.

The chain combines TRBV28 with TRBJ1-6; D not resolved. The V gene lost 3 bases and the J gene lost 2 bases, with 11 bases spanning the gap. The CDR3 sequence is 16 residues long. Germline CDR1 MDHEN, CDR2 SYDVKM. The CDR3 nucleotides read TGTGCCAGCAGTTTCCCCGGACTTACCTATAATTCACCCCTCCACTTT. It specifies CASSFPGLTYNSPLHF. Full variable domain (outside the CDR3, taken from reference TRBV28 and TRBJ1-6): DVKVTQSSRYLVKRTGEKVFLECVQDMDHENMFWYRQDPGLGLRLIYFSYDVKMKEKGDIPEGYSVSREKKERFSLILESASTNQTSMYLCASSFPGLTYNSPLHFGNGTRLTVT.

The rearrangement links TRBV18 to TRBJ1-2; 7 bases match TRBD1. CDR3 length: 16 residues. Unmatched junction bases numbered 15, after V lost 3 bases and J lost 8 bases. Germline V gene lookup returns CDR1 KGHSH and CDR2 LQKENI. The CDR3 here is CASSPRDSLPTGGYTF. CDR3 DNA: TGTGCCAGCTCACCCCGGGACAGCTTACCCACGGGGGGCTACACCTTC.

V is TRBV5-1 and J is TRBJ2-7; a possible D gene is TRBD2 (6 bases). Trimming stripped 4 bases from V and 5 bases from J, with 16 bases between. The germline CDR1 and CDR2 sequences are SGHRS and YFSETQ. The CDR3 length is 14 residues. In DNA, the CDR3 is TGCGCCAGCAGCCCCCGGGGTTGGAGGGACGAGCAGTACTTC. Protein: CASSPRGWRDEQYF.

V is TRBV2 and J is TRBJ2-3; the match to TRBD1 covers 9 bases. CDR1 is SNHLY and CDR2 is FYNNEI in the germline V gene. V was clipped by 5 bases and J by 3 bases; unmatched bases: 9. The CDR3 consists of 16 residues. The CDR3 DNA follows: TGTGCCAGCAGTCCCCTGGGACAGGGTGGGACAGATACGCAGTATTTT. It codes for CASSPLGQGGTDTQYF.

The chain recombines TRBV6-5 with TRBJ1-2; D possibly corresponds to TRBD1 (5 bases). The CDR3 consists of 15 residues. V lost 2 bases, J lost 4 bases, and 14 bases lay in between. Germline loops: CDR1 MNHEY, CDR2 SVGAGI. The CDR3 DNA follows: TGTGCCAGCAGTTACCAGTACGACAGCACCTATGGCTACACCTTC. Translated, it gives CASSYQYDSTYGYTF.

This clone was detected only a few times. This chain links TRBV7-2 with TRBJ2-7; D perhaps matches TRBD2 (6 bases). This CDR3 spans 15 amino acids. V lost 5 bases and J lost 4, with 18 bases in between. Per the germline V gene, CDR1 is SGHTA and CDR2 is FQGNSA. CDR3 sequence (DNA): TGTGCCAGCAGCAGTCGACTAGATAGTTTTTACGAGCAGTACTTC. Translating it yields CASSSRLDSFYEQYF.

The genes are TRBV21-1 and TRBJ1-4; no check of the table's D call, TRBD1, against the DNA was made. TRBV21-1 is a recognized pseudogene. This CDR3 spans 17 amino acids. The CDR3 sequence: CASSKAPATATNEKLFF. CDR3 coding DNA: TGTGCCAGCAGCAAGGCCCCCGCGACAGCAACTAATGAAAAACTGTTTTTT.

CDR3 protein: CASSIPPQGGTGELFF. In nucleotides, the CDR3 is TGTGCCAGTAGTATCCCCCCGCAGGGCGGCACCGGGGAGCTGTTTTTT. The J gene is TRBJ2-2, the V gene TRBV19, with D possibly being TRBD1 (5 bases). V lost 3 bases to trimming and J lost 4 bases, with 15 bases between them. The length of the CDR3 is 16 residues. Germline CDR1 is LNHDA and CDR2 is SQIVND (reference sequence).

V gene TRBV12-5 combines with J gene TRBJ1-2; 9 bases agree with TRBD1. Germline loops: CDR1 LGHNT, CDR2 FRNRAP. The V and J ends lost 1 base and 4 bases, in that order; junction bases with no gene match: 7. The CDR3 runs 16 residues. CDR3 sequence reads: CASGLGPTGGVYGYTF. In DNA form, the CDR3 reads TGTGCTAGTGGTTTGGGACCCACAGGGGGCGTCTATGGCTACACCTTC.

The CDR3 coding sequence is TGTGCCAGTAACACGCGGACTAGCGGGAGGAATGAGCAGTTCTTC. It translates to CASNTRTSGRNEQFF. The J gene is TRBJ2-1, the V gene TRBV19; 14 nucleotides align to TRBD2. The CDR3 extends over 15 amino acids. Germline values: CDR1 LNHDA, CDR2 SQIVND (reference sequence). Trimming cost V 7 bases and J 7 bases; bases outside gene matches: 6.

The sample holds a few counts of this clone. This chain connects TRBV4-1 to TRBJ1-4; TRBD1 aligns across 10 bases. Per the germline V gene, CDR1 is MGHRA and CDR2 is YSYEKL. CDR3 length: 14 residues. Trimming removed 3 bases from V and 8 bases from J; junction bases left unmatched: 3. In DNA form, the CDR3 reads TGCGCCAGCAGCCAGGGACAGGGGATCGAAAAACTGTTTTTT. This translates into CASSQGQGIEKLFF.

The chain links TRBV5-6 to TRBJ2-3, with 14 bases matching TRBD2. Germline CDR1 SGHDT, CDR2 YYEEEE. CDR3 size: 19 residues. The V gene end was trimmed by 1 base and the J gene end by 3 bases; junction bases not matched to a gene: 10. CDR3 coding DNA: TGTGCCAGCAGCTTGCCCGGGACTAGCGGGGGTACAGGGACAGATACGCAGTATTTT. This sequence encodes CASSLPGTSGGTGTDTQYF.

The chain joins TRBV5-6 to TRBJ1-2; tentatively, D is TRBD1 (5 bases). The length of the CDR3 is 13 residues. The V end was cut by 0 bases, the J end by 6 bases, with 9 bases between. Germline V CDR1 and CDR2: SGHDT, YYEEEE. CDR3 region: CASSLGQLDGYTF. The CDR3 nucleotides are TGTGCCAGCAGCTTGGGACAGCTTGATGGCTACACCTTC. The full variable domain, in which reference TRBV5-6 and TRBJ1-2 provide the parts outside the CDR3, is DAGVTQSPTHLIKTRGQQVTLRCSPKSGHDTVSWYQQALGQGPQFIFQYYEEEERQRGNFPDRFSGHQFPNYSSELNVNALLLGDSALYLCASSLGQLDGYTFGSGTRLTVV.

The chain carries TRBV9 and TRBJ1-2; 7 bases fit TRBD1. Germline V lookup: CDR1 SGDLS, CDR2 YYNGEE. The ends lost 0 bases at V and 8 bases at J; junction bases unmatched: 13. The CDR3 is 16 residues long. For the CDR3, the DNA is TGTGCCAGCAGCGTAGCCCCCTCCTACAGGGGAGGAGGCTACACCTTC. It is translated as CASSVAPSYRGGGYTF. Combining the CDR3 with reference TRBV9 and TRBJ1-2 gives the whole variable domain DSGVTQTPKHLITATGQRVTLRCSPRSGDLSVYWYQQSLDQGLQFLIQYYNGEERAKGNILERFSAQQFPDLHSELNLSSLELGDSALYFCASSVAPSYRGGGYTFGSGTRLTVV.

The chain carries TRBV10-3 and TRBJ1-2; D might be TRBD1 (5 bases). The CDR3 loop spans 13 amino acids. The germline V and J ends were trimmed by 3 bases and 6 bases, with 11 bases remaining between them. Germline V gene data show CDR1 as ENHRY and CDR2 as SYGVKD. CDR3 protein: CAISDRQGNGYTF. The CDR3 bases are TGTGCCATCAGTGACCGGCAGGGAAATGGCTACACCTTC.

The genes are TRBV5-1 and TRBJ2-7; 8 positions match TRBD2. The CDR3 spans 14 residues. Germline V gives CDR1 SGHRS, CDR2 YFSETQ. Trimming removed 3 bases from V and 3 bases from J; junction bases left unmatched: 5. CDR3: CASSSGGAGYEQYF. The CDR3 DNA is TGCGCCAGCAGCTCGGGAGGGGCCGGCTACGAGCAGTACTTC.

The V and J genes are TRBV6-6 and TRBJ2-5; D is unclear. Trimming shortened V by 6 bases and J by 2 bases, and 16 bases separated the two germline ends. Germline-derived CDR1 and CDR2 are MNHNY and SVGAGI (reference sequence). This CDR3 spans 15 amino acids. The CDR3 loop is CASRGPQLGQETQYF. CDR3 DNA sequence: TGTGCCAGCAGAGGTCCACAGCTTGGTCAAGAGACCCAGTACTTC.